These 25 T cell receptor beta chains were sequenced from one sample in a study of shared clonotypes between healthy human individuals. Sequenced by immunoSEQ multiplex PCR; TCRdb stores in-frame clones only, minus some. This table has 300,000 to 350,000 clones, around 70% appearing once. Sequencing was performed on memory CD4+ T cells sorted from blood. Subset given: CD45RA-negative fraction. These receptors were taken from a man aged 25 to 45 in good health.

The chain uses TRBV30 and TRBJ1-5; D perhaps matches TRBD1 (6 bases). The CDR3 runs 16 residues. In germline, CDR1 is GTSNPN, CDR2 SVGIG (reference sequence). V gave up 4 bases and J gave up 0 bases, with 16 bases separating them. CDR3 DNA sequence: TGTGCCTGGAACCCCATAGGGACATATAGCAATCAGCCCCAGCATTTT. This encodes CAWNPIGTYSNQPQHF.

The genes are TRBV28 and TRBJ1-5; TRBD1 agrees at 7 bases. The CDR3 contains 17 residues. After removal of 4 bases from V and 7 bases from J, the junction contained 16 bases not matched to a gene. Germline V gene data show CDR1 as MDHEN and CDR2 as SYDVKM. CDR3 sequence reads: CASSSSYIGQGVQPQHF. CDR3 nucleotide sequence: TGTGCCAGCAGTTCCTCGTATATAGGTCAGGGGGTACAGCCCCAGCATTTT.

This chain joins TRBV7-9 and TRBJ2-7, with a possible D match to TRBD2 (6 bases). The length of the CDR3 is 14 residues. Deletions cut 1 base from V and 3 bases from J, with 10 bases between. From germline, CDR1 is SEHNR and CDR2 FQNEAQ (reference sequence). As DNA, the CDR3 is TGTGCCAGCAGCTTAGGCGGGGACCGCTACGAGCAGTACTTC. Translation: CASSLGGDRYEQYF.

This rearrangement joins TRBV7-2 to TRBJ1-1, with D perhaps TRBD1 (5 bases). V was shortened by 4 bases and J by 0 bases, with 6 bases between the two germline ends. The germline V gene encodes CDR1 SGHTA and CDR2 FQGNSA. This CDR3 comprises 13 residues. Here the CDR3 DNA reads TGTGCCAGCAGCTACAGGATGAACACTGAAGCTTTCTTT. It yields the protein CASSYRMNTEAFF.

This chain links TRBV14 with TRBJ1-5; D call uncertain. This CDR3 contains 19 residues. V lost 0 bases and J lost 2, with 20 bases in between. From germline, CDR1 is SGHDN and CDR2 FVKESK. In DNA form, the CDR3 reads TGTGCCAGCAGCCAAGACCCCCCCCTGGGTGGTGATGGCAATCAGCCCCAGCATTTT. Translating it yields CASSQDPPLGGDGNQPQHF. The full variable domain, its missing parts supplied by reference TRBV14 and TRBJ1-5, is EAGVTQFPSHSVIEKGQTVTLRCDPISGHDNLYWYRRVMGKEIKFLLHFVKESKQDESGMPNNRFLAERTGGTYSTLKVQPAELEDSGVYFCASSQDPPLGGDGNQPQHFGDGTRLSIL.

This chain links TRBV28 with TRBJ2-7; the match to TRBD1 covers 9 bases. The ends lost 7 bases at V and 6 bases at J; junction bases unmatched: 10. Germline V lookup: CDR1 MDHEN, CDR2 SYDVKM. There are 14 residues in the CDR3. The CDR3 loop is CASTPAGQGREQYF. As DNA, the CDR3 is TGTGCCAGCACCCCAGCGGGACAGGGTCGCGAGCAGTACTTC.

The chain is built from TRBV14 and TRBJ2-1; no clear D. V lost 4 bases to trimming and J lost 4 bases, with 8 bases between them. Germline loops: CDR1 SGHDN, CDR2 FVKESK. The CDR3 runs to 13 residues. The CDR3: CASSRTTYNEQFF. DNA for the CDR3: TGTGCCAGCAGCCGGACGACGTACAATGAGCAGTTCTTC.

The chain recombines TRBV9 with TRBJ2-1; 7 nucleotides match TRBD2. CDR3 length: 13 amino acids. Germline CDR1 and CDR2: SGDLS and YYNGEE. With V trimmed by 0 bases and J by 9 bases, 3 bases remained unmatched. In DNA form, the CDR3 reads TGTGCCAGCAGCGTAGTTACTAGCGTTGAGCAGTTCTTC. It yields the protein CASSVVTSVEQFF.

The J gene is TRBJ1-1, the V gene TRBV15, with unresolved D. The V gene lost 4 bases and the J gene lost 4 bases, with 10 bases spanning the gap. The length of the CDR3 is 13 residues. Germline CDR1 LNHNV, CDR2 YYDKDF (reference sequence). The CDR3 region has the DNA TGTGCCACCAGCAACGGACTTTCCACTGAAGCTTTCTTT. Translated, it gives CATSNGLSTEAFF.

The chain couples TRBV19 to TRBJ2-4, with TRBD2 identical over 14 bases. V dropped 4 bases and J dropped 15; count of bases not matched to a gene: 17. CDR3 size: 17 residues. Germline CDR1 reads LNHDA; CDR2 reads SQIVND (reference sequence). The CDR3 loop is CASSTTHRLAGGTFLYF. In DNA form, the CDR3 reads TGTGCCAGTAGTACCACTCACAGACTAGCGGGAGGGACATTTTTGTACTTC.

This clone was detected a few times. The chain joins TRBV29-1 to TRBJ1-4, with 9 bases that match TRBD1. The CDR3 contains 13 residues. CDR1 is SQVTM and CDR2 is ANQGSEA in the germline V gene. CDR3 in amino acids: CSATGGANEKLFF. The CDR3 coding sequence is TGCAGTGCTACAGGGGGCGCGAATGAAAAACTGTTTTTT.

The chain couples TRBV10-2 to TRBJ2-7; 10 nucleotides align to TRBD2. Germline trimming cut 2 bases from V and 7 bases from J; bases unmatched to any gene: 5. The CDR3 contains 14 residues. CDR1 is WSHSY and CDR2 is SAAADI in the germline V gene. CDR3 sequence: CASSEGLAGVEQYF. CDR3 nucleotides: TGCGCCAGCAGTGAGGGGCTAGCGGGAGTAGAGCAGTACTTC.

This clone was seen a handful of times. This chain joins TRBV10-3 and TRBJ1-1, with no clear D. Trimming took off 4 bases at V and 8 bases at J, with 11 bases between the two ends. Germline-derived CDR1 and CDR2 are ENHRY and SYGVKD. This CDR3 comprises 12 residues. The chain's CDR3 is CAISAGALEAFF. The CDR3 DNA reads as TGTGCCATCAGTGCGGGAGCTCTGGAAGCTTTCTTT.

V is TRBV27 and J is TRBJ2-3, with 8 bases identical to TRBD1. The trim removed 5 bases at V and 3 bases at J, leaving 13 bases unmatched. Germline CDR1 MNHEY, CDR2 SMNVEV (reference sequence). This CDR3 has 17 amino acids. CDR3 bases: TGTGCCAGCAGTCCGTATAGGGCGACAGGGGTGACAGATACGCAGTATTTT. Protein: CASSPYRATGVTDTQYF.

V usage is TRBV29-1 and J usage is TRBJ2-7, with D uncertain. Germline CDR1 is SQVTM and CDR2 is ANQGSEA. Trimming pared 6 bases from V and 3 bases from J, leaving 9 bases between. CDR3 length: 11 residues. As DNA, the CDR3 is TGCAGCGTCCATGACTTCTACGAGCAGTACTTC. It codes for CSVHDFYEQYF.

This clone was picked up many times. The rearrangement links TRBV2 to TRBJ2-5; D call uncertain. The CDR3 contains 14 residues. Trimming left V 1 base short and J 2 bases short, with 8 bases between. Per the germline V gene, CDR1 is SNHLY and CDR2 is FYNNEI. As DNA, the CDR3 is TGTGCCAGCAGTGAAGGGTCTGGGCAAGAGACCCAGTACTTC. This gives the protein CASSEGSGQETQYF. Combining the CDR3 with reference TRBV2 and TRBJ2-5 gives the whole variable domain EPEVTQTPSHQVTQMGQEVILRCVPISNHLYFYWYRQILGQKVEFLVSFYNNEISEKSEIFDDQFSVERPDGSNFTLKIRSTKLEDSAMYFCASSEGSGQETQYFGPGTRLLVL.

V usage is TRBV29-1 and J usage is TRBJ2-6, with a tentative D call TRBD1 (6 bases). The V gene lost 4 bases and the J gene lost 2 bases, with 15 bases spanning the gap. The CDR3 loop spans 16 amino acids. Germline CDR1 SQVTM, CDR2 ANQGSEA. The CDR3 reads CSVVGQGTPGANVLTF. CDR3 DNA: TGCAGCGTTGTGGGGCAGGGGACCCCTGGGGCCAACGTCCTGACTTTC.

This clone was observed a few times. The chain links TRBV7-8 to TRBJ2-3, with 7 nucleotides matching TRBD2. Per germline, CDR1 SGHVS and CDR2 FQNEAQ. Trimming removed 10 bases from V and 2 bases from J; junction bases left unmatched: 9. This CDR3 comprises 14 residues. The CDR3 DNA sequence: TGTGCCACAACGGGGGGACTACACACAGATACGCAGTATTTT. It yields the protein CATTGGLHTDTQYF.

Concerning this clone: Sequence at one end of the junction differs from germline and may be a read error. The CDR3 DNA reads as TGTGCTAGCAGTTCGACAGGGGGCACCGGGGAGCTGTTTTTT. It is translated as CASSSTGGTGELFF. The V gene is TRBV7-7, the J gene TRBJ2-2, with 9 positions matching TRBD1. The CDR3 contains 14 residues. Germline V gene sequence: CDR1 SSHAT, CDR2 FNYEAQ (reference sequence).

This clone was observed once. The rearrangement uses TRBV7-2 and TRBJ1-2; D is unclear. The CDR3 extends over 11 amino acids. V lost 5 bases and J 4 bases, leaving 5 bases between the germline ends. CDR1 and CDR2 (germline): SGHTA, FQGNSA. CDR3 nucleotides: TGTGCCAGCAGCCCTGGCTATGGCTACACCTTC. It specifies CASSPGYGYTF.

The CDR3 nucleotides read TGTGCCAGTAGCAGACTAGCGGGAGGGCCAGGCCCTTCCTACAATGAGCAGTTCTTC. This codes for CASSRLAGGPGPSYNEQFF. The V gene is TRBV19, the J gene TRBJ2-1; TRBD2 aligns across 14 bases. Germline V gene data show CDR1 as LNHDA and CDR2 as SQIVND (reference sequence). There are 19 residues in the CDR3. V trimming: 6 bases; J trimming: 1 base; junction bases outside the gene matches: 11.

This chain joins TRBV18 and TRBJ2-3; D may be TRBD2 (5 bases). This CDR3 comprises 15 residues. CDR1 and CDR2 (germline): KGHSH, LQKENI. V dropped 5 bases and J dropped 2 bases, with 14 bases sitting between them. DNA for the CDR3: TGTGCCAGCTCATTGATACTAGAGACCACAGATACGCAGTATTTT. This translates into CASSLILETTDTQYF.

The rearrangement uses TRBV9 and TRBJ2-1, with 10 bases matching TRBD2. V lost 0 bases and J lost 0; bases outside the gene matches: 6. CDR3 length: 18 residues. Germline CDR1 reads SGDLS; CDR2 reads YYNGEE. The CDR3 sequence: CASSVARASGGSYNEQFF. CDR3 bases: TGTGCCAGCAGCGTAGCTCGAGCTAGCGGGGGCTCCTACAATGAGCAGTTCTTC.

The chain joins TRBV29-1 to TRBJ2-7; weak D call: TRBD2 (7 bases). In germline, CDR1 is SQVTM, CDR2 ANQGSEA. V shed 7 bases and J shed 2 bases, with 12 bases lying between them. CDR3 length: 12 residues. CDR3 nucleotide sequence: TGCAGCGCAGGGGCGGGAGCCTACGAGCAGTACTTC. As protein: CSAGAGAYEQYF.

This clone was recorded a few times. The chain joins TRBV27 to TRBJ2-3; D is possibly TRBD1 (6 bases). This CDR3 is built from 12 residues. Trimming cost V 6 bases and J 8 bases, with 12 bases left between them. CDR1 is MNHEY, CDR2 SMNVEV, per germline (reference sequence). CDR3 nucleotides: TGTGCCAGCAGAAACAGGGCGGGTACGCAGTATTTT. It codes for CASRNRAGTQYF.